This T cell receptor (beta chain) stems from a study of radiation and T cells in renal cell carcinoma. About the study: Nephrectomy followed 15 Gy stereotactic body radiation by 4 weeks.

Study-wide results and limits: No pretreatment tumor biopsies were available for baseline clonotypes.

With regard to this clone: The antigen is not known.

In germline, CDR1 is SGHRS, CDR2 YFSETQ. V shed 0 bases and J 4 bases; nucleotides not matched to a gene: 5. The CDR3 is 16 residues long. The sample's time point: baseline pretreatment blood. Treatment meaning: 15 Gy SBRT to primary tumor, nephrectomy 4 weeks later. The tumor was a clear cell renal cell carcinoma. Assay used: immunoSEQ multiplex PCR; TCRdb lists only in-frame clones, some missing. The sample carries 130,000 or so clones, approximately 90% recorded once. This sequence joins TRBV5-1 and TRBJ2-2; 8 nucleotides match TRBD1. This TCR came from a woman aged 50 to 65 with renal cell carcinoma. The source was blood, collected from a patient whose treatment included radiotherapy and nephrectomy. DNA of the CDR3: TGCGCCAGCAGCTTGGGTCAGGGGGCCGGCACCGGGGAGCTGTTTTTT. Translation gives CASSLGQGAGTGELFF.